The entry below gives a single TCR beta chain sequence along with its context. What it recognizes is unknown. As to treatment: roughly ten-day PBMC culture with coronavirus spike peptide pools or control peptides (ViraFEST assay). Sequencing of cultured CD4+ T cell DNA used the Oncomine TCR Beta short-read assay. From the PCR reads, TCRdb called clonotypes with MiXCR, one entry per CDR3 protein. This sample has over 8,000 distinct CDR3 sequences, with roughly 63% found just once. This record belongs to a study of vaccination and CD4 T cells after COVID-19. Study in general: Median time from second vaccine dose to sampling was approximately 69 days (14 to 241).

The receptor was isolated from a human donor who had recovered from COVID-19. Specimen: CD4+ T cells from blood, cultured in vitro.

CDR3: CASSLVDTQYF. As DNA, the CDR3 is TGTGCCAGCAGCTTGGTGGATACGCAGTATTTT. This chain joins TRBV7-6 and TRBJ2-3; D ambiguous. The V gene lost 3 bases and the J gene lost 6 bases, with 4 bases spanning the gap. Germline V gives CDR1 SGHVS, CDR2 FNYEAQ. This CDR3 has 11 amino acids. The entire variable domain, with the rest obtained from reference TRBV7-6 and TRBJ2-3, is as follows: GAGVSQSPRYKVTKRGQDVALRCDPISGHVSLYWYRQALGQGPEFLTYFNYEAQQDKSGLPNDRFSAERPEGSISTLTIQRTEQRDSAMYRCASSLVDTQYFGPGTRLTVL.